These 7 T cell receptor beta chains share one sample of origin, sequenced in a study of blood T cell dynamics during melanoma immunotherapy. Sequencing used immunoSEQ multiplex PCR; TCRdb keeps in-frame clones, though not all of them. The sample consists of a few thousand clones, approximately 97% of them appearing once. Indicated time point: pre-treatment baseline. Sequenced material: effector memory CD8+ T cells from blood, taken from a patient treated with checkpoint blockade. The origin of the receptors is a human donor with melanoma.

The CDR3: CASGPLGGLLAHEQFF. Written as DNA, the CDR3 is TGTGCTAGTGGTCCCCTTGGGGGACTTCTAGCCCATGAGCAGTTCTTC. This chain uses TRBV12-5 with TRBJ2-1; D possibly corresponds to TRBD2 (6 bases). The germline gives CDR1 LGHNT, CDR2 FRNRAP. CDR3 size: 16 residues. Trimming stripped 5 bases from V and 8 bases from J, with 22 bases between.

V gene TRBV28 combines with J gene TRBJ2-3, with 11 bases lining up with TRBD2. This CDR3 region has 16 residues. Germline CDR1 MDHEN, CDR2 SYDVKM. With 6 bases clipped from V and 4 bases from J, the junction kept 9 bases outside the gene matches. The CDR3 reads CASRTRLAGRADTQYF. For the CDR3, the DNA is TGTGCCAGCAGGACAAGACTAGCGGGAAGGGCAGATACGCAGTATTTT.

The rearrangement joins TRBV5-6 to TRBJ2-1; D perhaps matches TRBD2 (5 bases). Trimming removed 0 bases from V and 8 bases from J, with 6 bases in between. Looked up from germline, CDR1 is SGHDT and CDR2 is YYEEEE. The CDR3 covers 12 residues. CDR3 amino acids: CASSLGRDEQFF. CDR3 in DNA: TGTGCCAGCAGCTTGGGGCGGGATGAGCAGTTCTTC.

The chain links TRBV27 to TRBJ2-1; D is unclear. CDR3 length: 11 residues. Germline assignment: CDR1 MNHEY and CDR2 SMNVEV (reference sequence). V lost 4 bases and J 5 bases, leaving 3 bases between the germline ends. The CDR3 DNA reads as TGTGCCAGCAGTTACAACAATGAGCAGTTCTTC. Its protein product is CASSYNNEQFF.

The V call is TRBV4-2, the J call TRBJ1-1, with a weak D call TRBD1 (5 bases). Germline V gives CDR1 LGHNA, CDR2 YNFKEQ. Trimming removed 4 bases from V and 0 bases from J, with 12 bases in between. The length of the CDR3 is 15 residues. The CDR3 is CASSPSEGMNTEAFF. CDR3 nucleotide sequence: TGTGCCAGCAGCCCAAGCGAGGGGATGAACACTGAAGCTTTCTTT.

This rearrangement joins TRBV19 to TRBJ1-1; D uncertain. CDR1 is LNHDA, CDR2 SQIVND, per germline (reference sequence). Trimming removed 2 bases at V and 1 base at J, with 5 bases between. The CDR3 has 13 amino acids. The CDR3 DNA follows: TGTGCCAGTAGTATAACTGCGAACACTGAAGCTTTCTTT. Amino acids: CASSITANTEAFF.

The rearrangement joins TRBV7-9 to TRBJ1-1; D gene uncertain. With 3 bases removed from V and 3 bases from J, the gap between germline ends came to 5 bases. The CDR3 totals 12 residues. The V gene's germline CDR1 is SEHNR and CDR2 FQNEAQ (reference sequence). The CDR3: CASSFSDTEAFF. The CDR3 DNA sequence: TGTGCCAGCAGCTTTTCGGACACTGAAGCTTTCTTT.